These T cell receptor beta chains were read from a single sample in a study of response to subunit inactivated influenza vaccine. Using its own MiXCR run on the RT-PCR reads, TCRdb lists one record per CDR3 protein. The sample lists around 480,000 distinct CDR3 sequences, 16% occurring once. This sample comprised CD4+ T cells sorted from PBMCs, obtained roughly 24 months after vaccination. The source of these receptors is a man between 50 and 70 years old who received an inactivated influenza vaccine. The CDR3 runs from the conserved cysteine through the conserved F or W. D genes are given only for firm matches. Size is omitted from some rows. Given values are once, few, many or a class for expanded clones.

>TRBV6-1|TRBJ1-6|TRBD1|.
TGTGCCAGCAGCCGGACAGGGGGGGATTCACCCCTCCACTTT
CASSRTGGDSPLHF
>TRBV5-1|TRBJ2-7|TRBD1|few
TGCGCCAGCAGCCAGGGACAGGGGGCCAACGAGCAGTACTTC
CASSQGQGANEQYF
>TRBV7-2|TRBJ2-7|.|many
TGTGCCAGCAGCTCCTCGGGACGCGAGGGCTACGAGCAGTACTTC
CASSSSGREGYEQYF
>TRBV4-2|TRBJ1-4|.|few
TGTGCCAGCAGCCCGGCACGGTGGGACGGGAAGAATGAAAAACTGTTTTTT
CASSPARWDGKNEKLFF
>TRBV6-2/TRBV6-3|TRBJ2-3|.|.
TGTGCCAGCAGTCTCGGGACACAAACAGATACGCAGTATTTT
CASSLGTQTDTQYF
>TRBV28|TRBJ2-7|TRBD1|.
TGTGCCACCAGGTGGACAGGGGACTCCTACGAGCAGTACTTC
CATRWTGDSYEQYF
>TRBV7-2|TRBJ1-5|.|.
TGTGCCAGCAGCTTAGTTGGGCAGTCCGGAAATCAGCCCCAGCATTTT
CASSLVGQSGNQPQHF
>TRBV6-1|TRBJ2-3|.|.
TGTGCCAGCAGTGATTTTGGCCGGGGGGCCAACACAGATACGCAGTATTTT
CASSDFGRGANTDTQYF
>TRBV28|TRBJ2-1|.|once
TGTGCCGGCAAGGGTCCTACTGCCTACAATGAGCAGTTCTTC
CAGKGPTAYNEQFF
>TRBV12-3/TRBV12-4|TRBJ1-4|TRBD1|few
TGTGCCAGCAGTTCGGGACAGCATAATGAAAAACTGTTTTTT
CASSSGQHNEKLFF
>TRBV27|TRBJ2-2|.|few
TGTGCCAGCAGTCGACTCGGACTGCTCACAGAGGAGCTGTTTTTT
CASSRLGLLTEELFF
>TRBV7-2|TRBJ2-1|TRBD1|.
TGTGCCAGCAGCTCAGACAGGGGCAATGAGCAGTTCTTC
CASSSDRGNEQFF
>TRBV6-6|TRBJ1-2|TRBD1|many
TGTGCCAGCAGTCAGACAGGGGGCTATGGCTACACCTTC
CASSQTGGYGYTF
>TRBV7-3|TRBJ2-2|TRBD2|few
TGTGCCAGCAGCTATACCGGGACTAGCTCCGGGGAGCTGTTTTTT
CASSYTGTSSGELFF
>TRBV10-3|TRBJ2-2|TRBD2|.
TGTGCCATCAGTGACGGGCGGGGGGGCCCCGGGGAGCTGTTTTTT
CAISDGRGGPGELFF
>TRBV3-1|TRBJ1-5|TRBD1|.
TGTGCCAGCAGCCAGGGACAGGAACAGCCCCAGCATTTT
CASSQGQEQPQHF
>TRBV4-2|TRBJ2-5|.|few
TGTGCCAGCAGCACCTCGGTCGGGTACCAAGAGACCCAGTACTTC
CASSTSVGYQETQYF
>TRBV3-1|TRBJ1-5|.|many
TGTGCCAGCAGCCTTCGTCCCAATCAGCCCCAGCATTTT
CASSLRPNQPQHF
>TRBV7-9|TRBJ2-4|.|few
TGTGCCAGCACCGGGGGTAGAGTAGCCAAAAACATTCAGTACTTC
CASTGGRVAKNIQYF
>TRBV28|TRBJ1-2|.|few
TGTGCCAGCAGTTTATGGTCTCCGGGTCTATCCGATGGCTACACCTTC
CASSLWSPGLSDGYTF
>TRBV18|TRBJ2-1|.|few
TGTGCCAGCTCACTAAGAGCTGGGAGCAATGAGCAGTTCTTC
CASSLRAGSNEQFF
>TRBV28|TRBJ2-1|.|few
TGTGCCAGCAGTACACGTTCGGCTACCTCCTACAATGAGCAGTTCTTC
CASSTRSATSYNEQFF
>TRBV12-3/TRBV12-4|TRBJ2-2|TRBD1|few
TGTGCCAGCAGCCAGGACAGGGCGGACACCGGGGAGCTGTTTTTT
CASSQDRADTGELFF
>TRBV7-2|TRBJ2-3|TRBD2|few
TGTGCCAGCAGCATACGTCTAGCGGGAGGAAGAGATACGCAGTATTTT
CASSIRLAGGRDTQYF
>TRBV10-1|TRBJ2-7|.|.
TGCGCCAGCAGTGAGTCAGGGCTGTCCGAGCAGTACTTC
CASSESGLSEQYF
>TRBV29-1|TRBJ2-3|TRBD2|.
TGCAGCGTGAGGACTAGCGGGGGGAGCACAGATACGCAGTATTTT
CSVRTSGGSTDTQYF
>TRBV10-3|TRBJ1-5|TRBD1|.
TGTGCCATCAGTGAGAAAACAGGGGCCGGGCAGCCCCAGCATTTT
CAISEKTGAGQPQHF
>TRBV4-3|TRBJ2-1|TRBD2|few
TGCGCCAGCAGCCGTGGGACTAGCGGGAACTCCTACAATGAGCAGTTCTTC
CASSRGTSGNSYNEQFF
>TRBV4-3|TRBJ2-5|TRBD1|.
TGCGCCAGCAGCCAAGAATTTATTGGAACAGGGGATCAAGAGACCCAGTACTTC
CASSQEFIGTGDQETQYF
>TRBV7-2|TRBJ2-5|.|many
TGTGCCAGCAGCAGAATGCAGGGAAAAGAGACCCAGTACTTC
CASSRMQGKETQYF
>TRBV20-1|TRBJ2-3|TRBD1|few
TGCAGTGCTCGTACAGGGGCGCACCGTACAGATACGCAGTATTTT
CSARTGAHRTDTQYF
>TRBV5-1|TRBJ2-2|.|many
TGCGCCAGCAGCTCCGGGACACGAAACACCGGGGAGCTGTTTTTT
CASSSGTRNTGELFF
>TRBV3-1|TRBJ1-1|TRBD1|few
TGTGCCAGCAGCTCAGGGGGAGTTCGCACTGAAGCTTTCTTT
CASSSGGVRTEAFF
>TRBV4-1|TRBJ2-6|TRBD1|few
TGCGCCAGCAGCCACACCGGGACAGGGACTGGGGCCAACGTCCTGACTTTC
CASSHTGTGTGANVLTF
>TRBV11-2|TRBJ2-2|.|many
TGTGCCAGCAGCTTTAGGCGGCAGGTTAACACCGGGGAGCTGTTTTTT
CASSFRRQVNTGELFF
>TRBV20-1|TRBJ2-1|TRBD2|few
TGCAGTGCTAGAGGGCTAGCGGGAGGGTCAAATGAGCAGTTCTTC
CSARGLAGGSNEQFF
>TRBV5-1|TRBJ2-3|.|.
TGCGCCAGCAGCTGGAATGACCGGGACACAGATACGCAGTATTTT
CASSWNDRDTDTQYF
>TRBV4-1|TRBJ2-3|TRBD2|.
TGCGCCAGCAGCTTAAGCGGGGCGAATGCAGATACGCAGTATTTT
CASSLSGANADTQYF
>TRBV18|TRBJ1-4|.|few
TGTGCCAGCTCACCTCGTGCAGGGAATTTCGGGAATGAAAAACTGTTTTTT
CASSPRAGNFGNEKLFF
>TRBV3-1|TRBJ2-7|TRBD2|.
TGTGCCAGCAGCCATTCACTAGCGGGAGGGCCCGCCGGCGAGCAGTACTTC
CASSHSLAGGPAGEQYF
>TRBV7-9|TRBJ2-1|TRBD2|.
TGTGCCGGTGTGGTTGGCTCATGGGGACTAGCGGGTAATGAGCAGTTCTTC
CAGVVGSWGLAGNEQFF
>TRBV10-3|TRBJ2-5|.|.
TGTGCCATCAGTGAGTCAATAGGGCCAGAGACCCAGTACTTC
CAISESIGPETQYF
>TRBV6-1|TRBJ1-2|.|few
TGTGCCAGCAGTGAAGCGCCCAGCCTCTATGGCTACACCTTC
CASSEAPSLYGYTF
>TRBV4-2|TRBJ1-1|.|few
TGTGCCAGCAGCCAAGAATTGAGGGGTTACACTGAAGCTTTCTTT
CASSQELRGYTEAFF
>TRBV20-1|TRBJ2-1|.|.
TGCAGTGCGTCACAGTCTAACAATGAGCAGTTCTTC
CSASQSNNEQFF
>TRBV7-2|TRBJ2-7|TRBD2|many
TGTGCCAGCAGCCACAGGACTAGCGGAGTTTACGAGCAGTACTTC
CASSHRTSGVYEQYF
>TRBV28|TRBJ2-1|.|.
TGTGCCAGCAGTTCCCCCCAGGGGTGGGCAAATGAGCAGTTCTTC
CASSSPQGWANEQFF
>TRBV7-9|TRBJ2-2|.|few
TGTGCCAGCAGCTTAACCTCGAACACCGGGGAGCTGTTTTTT
CASSLTSNTGELFF
>TRBV18|TRBJ1-3|.|.
TGTGCCAGCTCACTTGAGAGGGGGAATCCTGGAAACACCATATATTTT
CASSLERGNPGNTIYF
>TRBV6-4|TRBJ2-3|.|once
TGTGCCAGCAGTCCGCGGCAGTCACGTACAGATACGCAGTATTTT
CASSPRQSRTDTQYF
>TRBV20-1|TRBJ2-1|.|many
TGCAGTGCTAGAGGCCGGGGCGTCACGGTTGAGCAGTTCTTC
CSARGRGVTVEQFF
>TRBV7-2|TRBJ2-4|.|.
TGTGCCAGCAGCTTAGGGGCAGACGGAAACATTCAGTACTTC
CASSLGADGNIQYF
>TRBV19|TRBJ2-2|.|.
TGTGCCAGTAGAACATACGGGGACACTACCGGGGAGCTGTTTTTT
CASRTYGDTTGELFF
>TRBV25-1|TRBJ2-2|.|.
TGTGCCAGCAGTGAAGGGCCGAACACCGGGGAGCTGTTTTTT
CASSEGPNTGELFF
>TRBV20-1|TRBJ1-2|.|.
TGCAGTGCTCCTAAAGACTGGGGCTACACCTTC
CSAPKDWGYTF